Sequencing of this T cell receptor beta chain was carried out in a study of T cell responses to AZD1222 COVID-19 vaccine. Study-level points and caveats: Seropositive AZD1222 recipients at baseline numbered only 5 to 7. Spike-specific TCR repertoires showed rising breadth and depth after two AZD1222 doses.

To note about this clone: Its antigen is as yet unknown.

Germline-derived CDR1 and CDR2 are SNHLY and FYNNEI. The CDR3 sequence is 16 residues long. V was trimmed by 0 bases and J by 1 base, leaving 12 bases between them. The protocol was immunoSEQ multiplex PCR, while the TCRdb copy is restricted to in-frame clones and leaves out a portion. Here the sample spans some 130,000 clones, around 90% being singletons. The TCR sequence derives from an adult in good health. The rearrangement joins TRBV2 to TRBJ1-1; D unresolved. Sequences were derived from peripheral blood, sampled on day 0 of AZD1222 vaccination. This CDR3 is CASSEAGRIGNTEAFF. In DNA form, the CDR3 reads TGTGCCAGCAGTGAAGCAGGGAGGATCGGGAACACTGAAGCTTTCTTT.